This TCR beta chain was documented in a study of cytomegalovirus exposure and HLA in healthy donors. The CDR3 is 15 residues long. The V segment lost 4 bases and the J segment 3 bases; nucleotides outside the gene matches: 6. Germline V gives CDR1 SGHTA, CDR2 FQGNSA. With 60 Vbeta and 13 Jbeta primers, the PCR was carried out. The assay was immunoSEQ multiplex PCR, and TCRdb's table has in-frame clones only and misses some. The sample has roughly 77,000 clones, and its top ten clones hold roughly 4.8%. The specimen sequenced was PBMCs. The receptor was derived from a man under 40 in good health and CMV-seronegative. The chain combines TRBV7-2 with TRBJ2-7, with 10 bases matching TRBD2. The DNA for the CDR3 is TGTGCCAGCAGCTCCGCTAGCGGGGGCGGCTACGAGCAGTACTTC. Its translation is CASSSASGGGYEQYF.